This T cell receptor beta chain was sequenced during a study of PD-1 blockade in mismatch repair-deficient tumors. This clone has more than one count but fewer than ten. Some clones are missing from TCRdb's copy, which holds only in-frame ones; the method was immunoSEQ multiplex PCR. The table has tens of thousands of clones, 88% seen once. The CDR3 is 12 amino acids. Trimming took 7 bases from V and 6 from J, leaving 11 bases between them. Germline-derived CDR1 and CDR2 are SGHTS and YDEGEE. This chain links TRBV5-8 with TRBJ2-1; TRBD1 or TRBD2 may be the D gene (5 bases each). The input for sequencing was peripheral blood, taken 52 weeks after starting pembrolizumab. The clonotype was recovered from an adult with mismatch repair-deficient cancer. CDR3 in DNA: TGTGCCAGCTCCTGGGGGTTCAATGAGCAGTTCTTC. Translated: CASSWGFNEQFF.